The 32 T cell receptor beta chains in this list originate from one sample, sequenced in a study of cytomegalovirus exposure and HLA in healthy donors (dated by TCRdb to the late 2010s). Libraries were made using the immunoSEQ multiplex PCR assay. For the multiplex PCR, a mixture combining 60 forward primers for TCR Vbeta segments and 13 reverse primers for TCR Jbeta segments was used. Imported from immuneACCESS, the table was reduced by TCRdb to in-frame sequences with V and J called. These copies leave out some clones; in studies compared against another copy, an unresolved V gene accounts for under half, and the cause of the remainder is not known. The sample table contains 110,000 or so clones; only one count was recorded for around 82% of them. The ten most abundant clones make up approximately 5% of the sample. What was sequenced was PBMCs. These receptors all come from a woman in her 30s in good health and CMV-seropositive.

This clone was picked up one time. The chain joins TRBV2 to TRBJ2-5; 9 nucleotides line up with TRBD1. The CDR3 is 14 residues long. J lost 4 bases, V lost 6 bases, and 6 bases had no gene match. CDR1 SNHLY and CDR2 FYNNEI come from the germline V gene. CDR3 sequence reads: CASSGTGSGETQYF. The DNA for the CDR3 is TGTGCCAGCAGCGGGACAGGGAGTGGAGAGACCCAGTACTTC. The complete variable domain, with remaining parts taken from reference TRBV2 and TRBJ2-5, reads EPEVTQTPSHQVTQMGQEVILRCVPISNHLYFYWYRQILGQKVEFLVSFYNNEISEKSEIFDDQFSVERPDGSNFTLKIRSTKLEDSAMYFCASSGTGSGETQYFGPGTRLLVL.

The genes are TRBV6-6 and TRBJ2-7, with 9 bases fitting TRBD1. Germline lookup yields CDR1 MNHNY and CDR2 SVGAGI (reference sequence). V lost 0 bases and J lost 4; bases outside the gene matches: 4. CDR3 size: 15 residues. The DNA for the CDR3 is TGTGCCAGCAGTTACTCGAAACAGGGGGCTTACGAGCAGTACTTC. It is translated as CASSYSKQGAYEQYF.

V is TRBV5-1 and J is TRBJ1-6; tentatively, D is TRBD1 (5 bases). Germline CDR1 reads SGHRS; CDR2 reads YFSETQ. CDR3 size: 16 residues. The V end lost 0 bases, the J end lost 3 bases, and 10 bases lay between the germline ends. CDR3 sequence: CASSLGQGIYNSPLHF. The CDR3, as DNA: TGCGCCAGCAGCTTGGGGCAGGGAATCTATAATTCACCCCTCCACTTT.

V gene TRBV14 combines with J gene TRBJ2-7; D gene ambiguous. The CDR3 sequence is 14 residues long. V was clipped by 4 bases and J by 1 base, with 11 bases between them. Germline CDR1 and CDR2: SGHDN and FVKESK. This CDR3 is CASSLPPRSYEQYF. The CDR3, as DNA: TGTGCCAGCAGCCTACCCCCGCGATCCTACGAGCAGTACTTC.

V gene TRBV7-9 combines with J gene TRBJ1-2; the match to TRBD1 covers 9 bases. V lost 1 base, J lost 7 bases, and 4 bases stayed unmatched. CDR1 and CDR2 from the germline V gene are SEHNR and FQNEAQ (reference sequence). This CDR3 region has 14 residues. The CDR3 coding sequence is TGTGCCAGCAGCTTAGACAGGGGGCTGTCTGGCTACACCTTC. As protein: CASSLDRGLSGYTF. Based on the CDR3 plus reference TRBV7-9 and TRBJ1-2, the full variable domain is DTGVSQNPRHKITKRGQNVTFRCDPISEHNRLYWYRQTLGQGPEFLTYFQNEAQLEKSRLLSDRFSAERPKGSFSTLEIQRTEQGDSAMYLCASSLDRGLSGYTFGSGTRLTVV.

The rearrangement links TRBV5-1 to TRBJ2-5; 9 bases are shared with TRBD1. The CDR3 has 14 residues. The ends lost 0 bases at V and 3 bases at J; junction bases unmatched: 0. CDR1 is SGHRS and CDR2 is YFSETQ in the germline V gene. The CDR3 spells CASSLGTGEETQYF. Here the CDR3 DNA reads TGCGCCAGCAGCTTGGGGACAGGGGAAGAGACCCAGTACTTC. Full variable domain (missing parts from reference TRBV5-1 and TRBJ2-5): KAGVTQTPRYLIKTRGQQVTLSCSPISGHRSVSWYQQTPGQGLQFLFEYFSETQRNKGNFPGRFSGRQFSNSRSEMNVSTLELGDSALYLCASSLGTGEETQYFGPGTRLLVL.

The V and J genes are TRBV7-3 and TRBJ2-1; 7 bases map to TRBD2. This CDR3 is built from 15 residues. The trim removed 5 bases at V and 6 bases at J, leaving 10 bases unmatched. CDR1 and CDR2 (germline): SGHTA, FQGTGA. The CDR3 nucleotides are TGTGCCAGCAGCATCACTAGCGCTTTAATCAATGAGCAGTTCTTC. This sequence encodes CASSITSALINEQFF. The variable domain in full, with the rest retrieved from reference TRBV7-3 and TRBJ2-1, is GAGVSQTPSNKVTEKGKYVELRCDPISGHTALYWYRQSLGQGPEFLIYFQGTGAADDSGLPNDRFFAVRPEGSVSTLKIQRTERGDSAVYLCASSITSALINEQFFGPGTRLTVL.

The chain couples TRBV19 to TRBJ2-1; D may be TRBD2 (5 bases). This CDR3 has 15 residues. Trimming stripped 5 bases from V and 7 bases from J, with 18 bases between. The germline gives CDR1 LNHDA, CDR2 SQIVND (reference sequence). The CDR3 sequence is CASSPDSSRENEQFF. CDR3 in DNA: TGTGCCAGTAGTCCGGACTCATCCCGCGAGAATGAGCAGTTCTTC.

This clone was seen only a few times. The chain carries TRBV9 and TRBJ2-2; D perhaps matches TRBD1 (5 bases). V was shortened by 0 bases and J by 2 bases, with 8 bases between the two germline ends. The germline V gene encodes CDR1 SGDLS and CDR2 YYNGEE. The CDR3 totals 15 residues. The CDR3 DNA sequence: TGTGCCAGCAGCGTAGACAGGTTCAACACCGGGGAGCTGTTTTTT. Translation: CASSVDRFNTGELFF.

This clone was seen a few times. The rearrangement links TRBV5-1 to TRBJ1-2, with a tentative D call TRBD1 (6 bases). V was pared by 4 bases and J by 8 bases, with 12 bases between. Germline loops: CDR1 SGHRS, CDR2 YFSETQ. The CDR3 length is 12 residues. The CDR3 sequence is CASSTDRFGYTF. The CDR3 bases are TGCGCCAGCAGCACCGACAGGTTCGGCTACACCTTC.

V gene TRBV7-9 combines with J gene TRBJ1-1; 7 bases align to TRBD1. The CDR3 extends over 16 amino acids. Germline V gene data show CDR1 as SEHNR and CDR2 as FQNEAQ (reference sequence). J was trimmed by 4 bases and V by 5 bases; bases with no gene match: 13. The CDR3 is CASSPRDRLKGTEAFF. For the CDR3, the DNA is TGTGCCAGCAGCCCTCGGGACAGACTAAAGGGCACTGAAGCTTTCTTT.

The chain couples TRBV7-9 to TRBJ2-5; TRBD1 matches 7 bases. The CDR3 consists of 13 residues. Germline assignment: CDR1 SEHNR and CDR2 FQNEAQ (reference sequence). With 7 bases clipped from V and 4 bases from J, the junction kept 6 bases outside the gene matches. The CDR3 is CASIRTGLETQYF. The CDR3 nucleotides read TGTGCCAGCATCCGGACAGGTCTAGAGACCCAGTACTTC. Using reference TRBV7-9 and TRBJ2-5 for the parts outside the CDR3, the full variable domain is DTGVSQNPRHKITKRGQNVTFRCDPISEHNRLYWYRQTLGQGPEFLTYFQNEAQLEKSRLLSDRFSAERPKGSFSTLEIQRTEQGDSAMYLCASIRTGLETQYFGPGTRLLVL.

The table lists this clone with a count of one. V usage is TRBV5-1 and J usage is TRBJ2-7; 9 bases are shared with TRBD1. The V segment lost 4 bases and the J segment 4 bases; nucleotides outside the gene matches: 9. This CDR3 is 15 amino acids long. Germline-derived CDR1 and CDR2 are SGHRS and YFSETQ. CDR3 in amino acids: CASSIRTGEYYEQYF. CDR3 DNA: TGCGCCAGCAGCATCCGGACAGGGGAATATTACGAGCAGTACTTC.

J is TRBJ2-3 and V is TRBV6-1, with a possible D match to TRBD2 (5 bases). There are 13 residues in the CDR3. The germline gives CDR1 MNHNS, CDR2 SASEGT. The V end was cut by 7 bases, the J end by 7 bases, with 15 bases between. The DNA of the CDR3 is TGTGCCAGCAACTCTAGAGGGTTTAATACGCAGTATTTT. Protein: CASNSRGFNTQYF.

V gene TRBV10-1 combines with J gene TRBJ1-5; D is unresolved. V lost 6 bases to trimming and J lost 0 bases, with 6 bases between them. The CDR3 sequence is 13 residues long. Per the germline V gene, CDR1 is WNHNN and CDR2 is SYGVQD (reference sequence). CDR3 sequence reads: CASSFYSNQPQHF. CDR3 bases: TGCGCCAGCAGCTTCTATAGCAATCAGCCCCAGCATTTT.

This chain links TRBV6-1 with TRBJ1-3; no reliable D call. This CDR3 has 15 amino acids. Germline assignment: CDR1 MNHNS and CDR2 SASEGT. Trimming cost V 6 bases and J 0 bases, with 12 bases left between them. The CDR3 sequence: CASRLTRTSGNTIYF. In DNA form, the CDR3 reads TGTGCCAGCAGACTGACACGTACCTCTGGAAACACCATATATTTT.

V and J are TRBV5-4 and TRBJ1-2; D might be TRBD1 (5 bases). Trimming took off 4 bases at V and 0 bases at J, with 10 bases between the two ends. The CDR3 spans 14 residues. CDR1 is SGHNT and CDR2 is YYREEE in the germline V gene (reference sequence). The chain's CDR3 is CASSEDISNYGYTF. The CDR3 region has the DNA TGTGCCAGCAGCGAGGACATCTCTAACTATGGCTACACCTTC.

The chain employs TRBV6-5 and TRBJ1-2, with D maybe TRBD1 (5 bases). V lost 6 bases, J lost 6 bases, and 11 bases lay in between. Looked up from germline, CDR1 is MNHEY and CDR2 is SVGAGI. The CDR3 has 12 residues. CDR3: CASRETDDGYTF. The CDR3 nucleotides read TGTGCCAGCAGAGAGACAGACGATGGCTACACCTTC.

The CDR3 here is CASSLVAANNYGYTF. The CDR3 DNA reads as TGCGCCAGCAGCTTGGTCGCCGCTAATAACTATGGCTACACCTTC. The chain uses TRBV5-1 and TRBJ1-2; D is undetermined. CDR3 size: 15 residues. Germline values: CDR1 SGHRS, CDR2 YFSETQ. The V gene lost 0 bases and the J gene lost 1 base, with 10 bases spanning the gap.

In its sample, this clone was seen a few times. The chain recombines TRBV5-1 with TRBJ2-1; 10 bases map to TRBD1. CDR3 length: 15 amino acids. V dropped 2 bases and J dropped 9; count of bases not matched to a gene: 8. Looked up from germline, CDR1 is SGHRS and CDR2 is YFSETQ. Here the CDR3 DNA reads TGCGCCAGCAGCTTATCGGGACAGGGGTCCGGTGAGCAGTTCTTC. This encodes CASSLSGQGSGEQFF.

The chain links TRBV19 to TRBJ1-3; 7 nucleotides agree with TRBD1. Germline values: CDR1 LNHDA, CDR2 SQIVND (reference sequence). The length of the CDR3 is 15 residues. The J segment lost 2 bases and the V segment lost 6 bases, leaving 7 bases of the junction unmatched. The CDR3 coding sequence is TGTGCCAGTAGCACCGACAGGGCTACTGGAAACACCATATATTTT. Protein product: CASSTDRATGNTIYF.

The V and J genes are TRBV6-6 and TRBJ1-6, with D hard to call. Trimming stripped 8 bases from V and 7 bases from J, with 15 bases between. Germline V gives CDR1 MNHNY, CDR2 SVGAGI (reference sequence). This CDR3 has 14 amino acids. CDR3 protein: CASPHEPGNSPLHF. In nucleotides, the CDR3 is TGTGCCAGCCCCCACGAGCCCGGGAATTCACCCCTCCACTTT.

The chain links TRBV4-1 to TRBJ2-5, with TRBD2 matching 10 bases. The CDR3 has 14 amino acids. Germline values: CDR1 MGHRA, CDR2 YSYEKL. Trimming removed 3 bases from V and 7 bases from J; junction bases left unmatched: 5. Here the CDR3 DNA reads TGCGCCAGCAGCCACACTAGCGGGGAGGGGACCCAGTACTTC. As protein: CASSHTSGEGTQYF.

Only one count was recorded for this clone. This rearrangement joins TRBV15 to TRBJ2-5, with 7 positions matching TRBD1. In germline, CDR1 is LNHNV, CDR2 YYDKDF (reference sequence). V shed 3 bases, J shed 5 bases, and the junction held 6 bases outside the gene matches. The CDR3 sequence is 14 residues long. The CDR3 nucleotides are TGTGCCACCAGCAGGGACCTGGACAGGGAGACCCAGTACTTC. This codes for CATSRDLDRETQYF.

The chain uses TRBV7-6 and TRBJ2-7; D possibly corresponds to TRBD1 (6 bases). This CDR3 has 15 residues. The V end was cut by 9 bases, the J end by 5 bases, with 23 bases between. Germline V gene sequence: CDR1 SGHVS, CDR2 FNYEAQ. The CDR3 DNA follows: TGTGCCAGTCGCCGGGACAATCCGCCATCTGACGAGCAGTACTTC. It yields the protein CASRRDNPPSDEQYF.

The chain couples TRBV6-6 to TRBJ1-2; D is ambiguous. Between the trimmed V and J ends, which lost 4 bases and 6 bases, there was a span of 6 bases. The CDR3 consists of 11 residues. Germline V gene sequence: CDR1 MNHNY, CDR2 SVGAGI (reference sequence). The CDR3 DNA is TGTGCCAGCAGTTCCCTTGATGGCTACACCTTC. This translates into CASSSLDGYTF.

CDR3 in DNA: TGTGCCAGCAGGGGGGGGCGGGGCTCTGGAAACACCATATATTTT. It encodes CASRGGRGSGNTIYF. The chain recombines TRBV7-8 with TRBJ1-3; perhaps TRBD1 as D (6 bases). With 6 bases removed from V and 0 bases from J, the gap between germline ends came to 12 bases. The CDR3 consists of 15 residues. CDR1 and CDR2 from the germline V gene are SGHVS and FQNEAQ.

The V call is TRBV7-2, the J call TRBJ2-7, with D tentatively TRBD1 (5 bases). The V gene's germline CDR1 is SGHTA and CDR2 FQGNSA. There are 13 residues in the CDR3. The V gene lost 6 bases and the J gene lost 2 bases, with 11 bases spanning the gap. The CDR3 reads CASRGRRTYEQYF. The CDR3 coding sequence is TGTGCCAGCAGGGGGCGGAGAACCTACGAGCAGTACTTC.

CDR3 sequence reads: CASSRLAGDSSEQYF. In DNA form, the CDR3 reads TGCGCCAGCAGCCGTCTAGCGGGAGATTCATCCGAGCAGTACTTC. The chain is built from TRBV4-1 and TRBJ2-7; 10 bases agree with TRBD2. The V segment lost 4 bases and the J segment 6 bases; nucleotides outside the gene matches: 9. In germline, CDR1 is MGHRA, CDR2 YSYEKL. The CDR3 sequence is 15 residues long.

This sequence joins TRBV5-1 and TRBJ2-5; possibly TRBD2 for D (5 bases). Per germline, CDR1 SGHRS and CDR2 YFSETQ. The CDR3 spans 14 residues. The V end lost 4 bases, the J end lost 4 bases, and 14 bases lay between the germline ends. CDR3 protein: CASSTNPGGETQYF. The CDR3 DNA is TGCGCCAGCAGCACGAATCCTGGAGGAGAGACCCAGTACTTC.

The chain carries TRBV6-5 and TRBJ1-2, with D possibly matching TRBD1 (5 bases). Trimming removed 6 bases at V and 2 bases at J, with 10 bases between. The germline gives CDR1 MNHEY, CDR2 SVGAGI. There are 13 residues in the CDR3. The CDR3 here is CASRSTENYGYTF. CDR3 nucleotide sequence: TGTGCCAGCAGATCGACAGAGAACTATGGCTACACCTTC.

This clone was counted only a few times. J is TRBJ1-2 and V is TRBV6-1, with TRBD1 as a possible D gene (5 bases). The CDR3 is 15 amino acids. The germline CDR1 and CDR2 sequences are MNHNS and SASEGT. V gave up 1 base and J gave up 8 bases, with 17 bases separating them. The CDR3 nucleotides are TGTGCCAGCAGTGAAGGGGGCCGCCTTGGGGCGGGCTACACCTTC. The encoded protein is CASSEGGRLGAGYTF.